This T cell receptor beta chain was observed in a study of cytomegalovirus exposure and HLA in healthy donors. TCRdb's table, derived via immunoSEQ multiplex PCR, lists solely in-frame clones and lacks some. This table holds hundreds of thousands of clones, roughly 90% found once. CDR1 MNHEY and CDR2 SMNVEV come from the germline V gene (reference sequence). V shed 2 bases and J shed 6 bases, with 10 bases lying between them. The CDR3 has 13 residues. The sequenced sample consisted of PBMCs. The rearrangement joins TRBV27 to TRBJ1-1; no reliable D call. The sequence came from a woman under 30 in good health and CMV-seronegative. CDR3 nucleotides: TGTGCCAGCAGTTTACACTCCCGCGCTGAAGCTTTCTTT. Amino acids: CASSLHSRAEAFF.